This T cell receptor beta chain was sequenced for a study of naive and memory T cell subsets. Treatment of the sample: skin biopsy from PPD injection site in Mantoux-positive individual. The library had UMIs added by 3' ligation of an oligonucleotide to TCR cDNA. Individuals with a positive Mantoux test gave biopsies from PPD-injected skin. Amplification of ligated cDNA took four PCR rounds with SP2 and nested alpha and beta constant primers. TCRdb used MiXCR to reprocess the UMI-ligation and nested PCR reads, holding one entry per CDR3 protein. The data contain roughly 13,000 distinct CDR3 sequences, roughly 5.2% of them singletons. The specimen comprised skin, sampled from a tuberculin skin test site. This clonotype was obtained from an adult in good health.

Written as DNA, the CDR3 is TGTGCCAGCAACCCCCTCGACAGTAATCAGCCCCAGCATTTT. Protein: CASNPLDSNQPQHF. The chain links TRBV6-2 or TRBV6-3 to TRBJ1-5, with D perhaps matching TRBD1 (5 bases). The CDR3 contains 14 residues. Per the germline V gene, CDR1 is MNHEY and CDR2 is SVGEGT. The V end lost 7 bases, the J end lost 4 bases, and 14 bases lay between the germline ends.